This TCR beta chain came from a study of cytomegalovirus exposure and HLA in healthy donors. Study at large: Both the 120 validation repertoires and the roughly 700 first-cohort repertoires used the same platform, as reported by a later analysis. Study-level points and caveats: Reportedly, diagnosis of cytomegalovirus status by the classifier showed high specificity and sensitivity.

The CDR3 contains 14 residues. Per germline, CDR1 KGHSH and CDR2 LQKENI. V lost 2 bases and J lost 3; bases outside the gene matches: 3. On this clone: Antigen: not known.

Sequencing used immunoSEQ multiplex PCR; TCRdb keeps in-frame clones, though not all of them. The profile shows tens of thousands of clones, about 94% of them singletons. The donors belonged to the approximately 120-subject validation cohort, separate from the 666-subject first cohort. Sequenced sample: PBMCs. V and J are TRBV18 and TRBJ2-7; 8 positions agree with TRBD1. The receptor was isolated from a woman under 30 in good health and CMV-seronegative. In DNA form, the CDR3 reads TGTGCCAGCTCACCAGACAGGGGAGACTACGAGCAGTACTTC. This gives the protein CASSPDRGDYEQYF.